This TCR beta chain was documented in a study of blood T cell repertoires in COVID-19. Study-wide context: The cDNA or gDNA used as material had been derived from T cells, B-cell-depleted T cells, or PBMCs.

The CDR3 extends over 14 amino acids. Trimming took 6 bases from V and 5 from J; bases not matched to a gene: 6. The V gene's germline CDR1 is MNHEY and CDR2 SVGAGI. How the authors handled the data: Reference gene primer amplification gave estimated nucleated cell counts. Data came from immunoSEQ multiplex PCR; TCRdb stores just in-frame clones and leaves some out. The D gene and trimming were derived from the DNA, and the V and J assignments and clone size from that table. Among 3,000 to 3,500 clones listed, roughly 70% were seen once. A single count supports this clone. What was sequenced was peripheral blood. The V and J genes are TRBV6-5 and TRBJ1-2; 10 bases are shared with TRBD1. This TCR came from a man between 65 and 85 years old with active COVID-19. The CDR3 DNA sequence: TGTGCCAGCAGCAACCGACAGGGGGCTTATGGCTACACCTTC. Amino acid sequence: CASSNRQGAYGYTF.